This TCR beta chain was captured in a study of shared clonotypes between healthy human individuals. Study overall: Each donor had three CD4 naive, three CD4 memory, two CD8 naive and one CD8 memory plate. General study findings and limits: The sampled material consisted only of blood, and tissue repertoires are likely to differ. Naive subsets generally exceeded memory subsets in estimated richness.

The repertoire was sequenced with immunoSEQ multiplex PCR; TCRdb's copy has only in-frame clones and lacks some. The sample has about 1,500,000 clones; roughly 97% are singletons. Both subsets, CD45RA+ naive and CD45RA-negative memory, were split from the CD4+ cells. Germline V gene sequence: CDR1 MNHEY, CDR2 SVGAGI. The V and J ends lost 5 bases and 1 base, in that order; junction bases with no gene match: 7. The CDR3 has 15 residues. Points on this clone: The antigen remains undetermined.

The sequencing sample was made of naive CD4+ T cells sorted from blood. Stated subset: CD45RA+ positively selected. V usage is TRBV6-5 and J usage is TRBJ2-7; 8 nucleotides line up with TRBD1. The sequence derives from a man in his thirties or forties in good health. The CDR3 coding sequence is TGTGCCAGCAGTCTTCGACAGGGGCCGTCCTACGAGCAGTACTTC. Translating it yields CASSLRQGPSYEQYF.